The clone carrying this T cell receptor (beta chain) was seen at least ten times. Trimming took off 5 bases at V and 4 bases at J, with 14 bases between the two ends. CDR1 is MDHEN, CDR2 SYDVKM, per germline. This CDR3 comprises 14 residues. This record belongs to a study of Graves' ophthalmopathy and Graves' hyperthyroidism. From RNA, the CDR3 regions of TCR beta chains were amplified and sequenced. Following a first-round RT-PCR that used HTBI primers, a second-round multiplex PCR was carried out. MiXCR was run by TCRdb on the multiplex PCR reads, yielding one entry per CDR3 protein. In the table there are roughly 600,000 distinct CDR3 sequences, roughly 39% of which are singletons.

This chain uses TRBV28 with TRBJ2-5, with D unresolved. This sequence was found in an adult man with Graves' hyperthyroidism. Sequenced: peripheral blood or thyroid tissue (not recorded which). The CDR3 reads CASSASVLPETQYF. CDR3 in DNA: TGTGCCAGCAGTGCAAGTGTACTACCAGAGACCCAGTACTTC.